This section outlines one T cell receptor (beta chain) sequence together with its context. Assay used: immunoSEQ multiplex PCR; TCRdb lists only in-frame clones, some missing. The table includes over 20,000 clones, over 75% detected once. The treatment: randomized to nivolumab then ipilimumab (arm A) or the reverse (arm B). Sorted cells were live CD3+CD8+, lacking CD19 and CD56, from PBMCs. The data were taken from a study of sequential checkpoint blockade in melanoma. Study overall: Both treatment sequences were followed by maintenance nivolumab.

Germline values: CDR1 MNHEY, CDR2 SVGAGI. V shed 4 bases and J 0 bases; nucleotides not matched to a gene: 6. There are 16 residues in the CDR3. This receptor was obtained from a human donor with melanoma. The chain is built from TRBV6-5 and TRBJ2-1, with TRBD2 matching over 7 bases. The source was CD8+ T cells sorted from blood (inferred from file names), collected from a patient given nivolumab and ipilimumab in sequence. CDR3 nucleotide sequence: TGTGCCAGCAGTTTTCTAGCGGAGTACTCCTACAATGAGCAGTTCTTC. Amino acid sequence: CASSFLAEYSYNEQFF.